These 11 T cell receptor beta chains were sequenced from one sample in a study of human T cells and chemical hapten exposure. The time point: healthy volunteer bleed at 6 weeks. Extraction of total RNA was performed on unfractionated whole blood. TCRdb called the RACE reads again in MiXCR, with one record for every CDR3 protein. The table shows under 90,000 distinct CDR3 sequences, with about 8.6% occurring only once. Input material: whole blood. These receptor sequences come from a male donor in good health. Some clones in this sample may be carry-over from other donors' samples.

The rearrangement uses TRBV10-3 and TRBJ2-1; 11 bases are a match to TRBD2. The germline V gene has CDR1 ENHRY and CDR2 SYGVKD. The CDR3 contains 14 residues. J lost 6 bases, V lost 6 bases, and 4 bases had no gene match. The CDR3 sequence is CAISVTSGANEQFF. The CDR3 coding sequence is TGTGCCATCAGCGTGACTAGCGGGGCCAATGAGCAGTTCTTC.

This clonotype has a handful of counts. The chain recombines TRBV27 with TRBJ2-1, with 14 positions matching TRBD2. This CDR3 is 18 amino acids long. J lost 0 bases, V lost 7 bases, and 8 bases had no gene match. CDR1 is MNHEY, CDR2 SMNVEV, per germline (reference sequence). The CDR3 DNA reads as TGTGCCAGCACCCGGACTAGCGGGGGGTTTAGCTCCTACAATGAGCAGTTCTTC. This translates into CASTRTSGGFSSYNEQFF.

This clonotype was observed many times. CDR3 sequence reads: CSASGSGGEQFF. Written as DNA, the CDR3 is TGCAGTGCGTCGGGATCCGGGGGTGAGCAGTTCTTC. V gene TRBV20-1 combines with J gene TRBJ2-1, with D perhaps matching TRBD2 (6 bases). V gave up 6 bases and J gave up 9 bases, with 15 bases separating them. Germline V gene data show CDR1 as DFQATT and CDR2 as SNEGSKA (reference sequence). There are 12 residues in the CDR3.

This clonotype appeared a few times. V gene TRBV7-2 combines with J gene TRBJ2-3; 14 nucleotides line up with TRBD2. The trim removed 1 base at V and 5 bases at J, leaving 2 bases unmatched. The CDR3 contains 16 residues. Germline V gene data show CDR1 as SGHTA and CDR2 as FQGNSA. This chain's CDR3 is CASSLGTSGGLDTQYF. CDR3 coding DNA: TGTGCCAGCAGCTTAGGGACTAGCGGGGGGTTAGATACGCAGTATTTT.

This clonotype was seen a handful of times. The V and J genes are TRBV5-4 and TRBJ2-5, with D possibly called TRBD1 or TRBD2 (5 bases each). The germline gives CDR1 SGHNT, CDR2 YYREEE (reference sequence). Trimming shortened V by 0 bases and J by 1 base, and 10 bases separated the two germline ends. There are 15 residues in the CDR3. The CDR3 spells CASSLEGRRQETQYF. CDR3 nucleotide sequence: TGTGCCAGCAGCTTGGAGGGACGGCGCCAAGAGACCCAGTACTTC.

V and J are TRBV6-2 or TRBV6-3 and TRBJ2-4; D remains unclear. CDR1 and CDR2 from the germline V gene are MNHEY and SVGEGT. The V gene lost 2 bases and the J gene lost 0 bases, with 5 bases spanning the gap. The CDR3 extends over 14 amino acids. CDR3 in amino acids: CASSYRVAKNIQYF. The CDR3, as DNA: TGTGCCAGCAGTTACAGGGTAGCCAAAAACATTCAGTACTTC.

CDR3 sequence (DNA): TGTGCCAGCAGCTTGGGTCAGGGACAGGGTACTCGAGTGGATCAGCCCCAGCATTTT. Its protein product is CASSLGQGQGTRVDQPQHF. This chain links TRBV5-5 with TRBJ1-5; 9 bases agree with TRBD1. Germline CDR1 and CDR2: SGHKS and YYEKEE (reference sequence). J gave up 5 bases and V 0 bases, and 15 bases lay outside the gene matches. The CDR3 consists of 19 residues.

This clonotype has ten or more counts. The rearrangement links TRBV4-3 to TRBJ2-7, with 13 positions matching TRBD2. The CDR3 runs to 15 residues. V shed 0 bases, J shed 4 bases, and the junction held 0 bases outside the gene matches. Germline V gives CDR1 LGHNA, CDR2 YSLEER. The CDR3 coding sequence is TGCGCCAGCAGCCAAGAGGGACTAGCGGGGTACGAGCAGTACTTC. Translating gives CASSQEGLAGYEQYF.

This chain joins TRBV6-1 and TRBJ2-1, with TRBD2 matching over 7 bases. J gave up 5 bases and V 2 bases, and 9 bases lay outside the gene matches. The CDR3 contains 16 residues. Germline V lookup: CDR1 MNHNS, CDR2 SASEGT. Here the CDR3 reads CASSELGGRPHNEQFF. DNA for the CDR3: TGTGCCAGCAGTGAATTGGGAGGGAGGCCCCACAATGAGCAGTTCTTC.

This clonotype was seen many times. V gene TRBV29-1 combines with J gene TRBJ1-1; 7 positions agree with TRBD1. Per germline, CDR1 SQVTM and CDR2 ANQGSEA. There are 11 residues in the CDR3. Losses at the gene ends were 6 bases for V and 6 bases for J; bases not matched to a gene: 4. The CDR3 region has the DNA TGCAGCGTGGCAGGGGGATCTGAAGCTTTCTTT. Translation: CSVAGGSEAFF.

A few counts support this clonotype. The genes are TRBV10-3 and TRBJ1-5; tentative D call: TRBD1 (6 bases). The germline CDR1 and CDR2 sequences are ENHRY and SYGVKD. The ends were cut back, 6 bases at V and 3 bases at J, with 9 bases in the middle. The CDR3 loop spans 13 amino acids. CDR3 sequence reads: CAISGQPNQPQHF. The CDR3 region has the DNA TGTGCCATCAGCGGACAGCCCAATCAGCCCCAGCATTTT.